This TCR beta chain came from a study of STAT5B mutations in CD4+ large granular lymphocyte leukemia. This clone turned up a few times. What it binds is unknown. The repertoire was sequenced with immunoSEQ multiplex PCR; TCRdb's copy has only in-frame clones and lacks some. The data show roughly 40,000 clones, approximately 86% seen once. The V gene lost 6 bases and the J gene lost 7 bases, with 13 bases spanning the gap. Germline assignment: CDR1 MNHNS and CDR2 SASEGT. The CDR3 has 13 residues. Study-level points and caveats: Compared with healthy controls (2/35), patient top clones favored TRBV06 (8/27). CD4-sorted patient repertoires seemed more clonal than healthy CD4+ repertoires.

Material: CD4+ T cells from blood buffy coats. This sequence originates from a human donor in good health. This sequence joins TRBV6-1 and TRBJ1-5; weak D call: TRBD1 (6 bases). The CDR3 spells CASRAGVQQPQHF. For the CDR3, the DNA is TGTGCCAGCAGGGCAGGGGTTCAACAGCCCCAGCATTTT.